The clone carrying this TCR beta chain was seen ten or more times. Antigen unknown. The data were obtained in a study of T cells in Graves' hyperthyroidism and ophthalmopathy. Study-level points and caveats: In the blood, most expanded thyroid clonotypes above 0.001 appeared as well. For ophthalmopathy, model prediction preceded onset by a median about 6.2 months.

The length of the CDR3 is 13 residues. V dropped 5 bases and J dropped 6; count of bases not matched to a gene: 5. Amplification yielded TCR beta CDR3 regions, with RNA transcripts as the source. HTBI primers drove first-round RT-PCR of the TCR CDR3. One entry per CDR3 protein, called by TCRdb with MiXCR from the multiplex PCR reads. The sample contains about 550,000 distinct CDR3 sequences, less than 25% of which appear only once. No progression to ophthalmopathy during 18 months of follow-up defined stable disease. Patients were excluded for uncontrolled infection, other autoimmune disease, pregnancy or lactation.

This sequence joins TRBV12-3 or TRBV12-4 and TRBJ2-7; 9 nucleotides align to TRBD1. The clonotype comes from a man aged 18 to 35 with Graves' hyperthyroidism. The sample taken for sequencing was blood. The CDR3 is CASSPTDRGEQYF. CDR3 nucleotide sequence: TGTGCCAGCAGTCCCACGGACAGGGGCGAGCAGTACTTC.